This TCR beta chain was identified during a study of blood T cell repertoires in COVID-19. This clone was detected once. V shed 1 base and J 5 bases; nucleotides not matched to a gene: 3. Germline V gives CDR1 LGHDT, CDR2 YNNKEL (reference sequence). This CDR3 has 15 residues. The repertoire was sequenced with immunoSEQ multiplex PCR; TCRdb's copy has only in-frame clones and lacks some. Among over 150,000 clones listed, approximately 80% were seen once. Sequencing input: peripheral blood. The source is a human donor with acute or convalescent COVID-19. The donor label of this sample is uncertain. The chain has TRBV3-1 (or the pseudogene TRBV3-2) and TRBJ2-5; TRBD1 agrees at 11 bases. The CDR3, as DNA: TGTGCCAGCAGCCAAGTCGGGACAGGGGGTGAGACCCAGTACTTC. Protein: CASSQVGTGGETQYF.